This T cell receptor beta chain stems from a study of T cell responses to AZD1222 COVID-19 vaccine. Study results and caveats: Reports say nearly half of spike-specific TCRs go after unmutated variant regions.

The data were produced by immunoSEQ multiplex PCR, yet TCRdb's version contains in-frame clones alone and is incomplete. The profile covers around 94,000 clones, with about four fifths appearing a single time and over 15% taken by the ten largest. Concerning this clone itself: Antigen specificity is unknown.

The CDR3 spans 14 residues. Trimming removed 1 base from V and 7 bases from J, with 13 bases in between. The germline CDR1 and CDR2 sequences are LGHNA and YSLEER. This material consisted of peripheral blood, taken on day 0 of AZD1222 vaccination. The clonotype comes from an adult in good health. The chain is built from TRBV4-3 and TRBJ2-5, with D perhaps TRBD2 (6 bases). CDR3 nucleotide sequence: TGCGCCAGCAGCCAAGGATTAGTGGGAGGGACCCAGTACTTC. Translation gives CASSQGLVGGTQYF.